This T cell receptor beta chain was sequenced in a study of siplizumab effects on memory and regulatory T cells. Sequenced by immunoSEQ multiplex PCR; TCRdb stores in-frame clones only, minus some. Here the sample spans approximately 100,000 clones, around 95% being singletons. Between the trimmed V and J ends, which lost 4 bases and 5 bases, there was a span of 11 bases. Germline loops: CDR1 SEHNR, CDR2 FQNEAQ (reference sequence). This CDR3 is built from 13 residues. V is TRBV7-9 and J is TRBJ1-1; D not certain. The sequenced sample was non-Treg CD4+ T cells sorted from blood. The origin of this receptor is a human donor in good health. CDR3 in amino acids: CASSYQEGTEAFF. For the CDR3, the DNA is TGTGCCAGCAGCTATCAAGAAGGGACTGAAGCTTTCTTT.